The 5 T cell receptor beta chains below were found in one sample sequenced in a study of cytomegalovirus exposure and HLA in healthy donors. Primers for the PCR totalled 60 Vbeta and 13 Jbeta. Profiling relied on immunoSEQ multiplex PCR, and the TCRdb table lists in-frame clones only, not all of them. The sample has fewer than 130,000 clones, approximately 78% seen once; the top ten hold 1% to 1.5%. Input material: PBMCs. The receptors here all came from a woman aged 25 to 39 in good health and CMV-seronegative.

The chain carries TRBV28 and TRBJ1-1; D uncertain. This CDR3 is built from 18 residues. Germline CDR1 and CDR2: MDHEN and SYDVKM. V lost 0 bases to trimming and J lost 0 bases, with 17 bases between them. DNA for the CDR3: TGTGCCAGCAGTTTATGGCCCCTAATTGCTGCACTGAACACTGAAGCTTTCTTT. Its protein product is CASSLWPLIAALNTEAFF.

The V call is TRBV7-9, the J call TRBJ1-3, with 8 bases that match TRBD1. The CDR3 has 15 amino acids. Looked up from germline, CDR1 is SEHNR and CDR2 is FQNEAQ (reference sequence). Unmatched junction bases numbered 4, after V lost 3 bases and J lost 3 bases. In DNA form, the CDR3 reads TGTGCCAGCAGCTTGGACAGGGACATTGGAAACACCATATATTTT. It codes for CASSLDRDIGNTIYF. Based on the CDR3 plus reference TRBV7-9 and TRBJ1-3, the full variable domain is DTGVSQNPRHKITKRGQNVTFRCDPISEHNRLYWYRQTLGQGPEFLTYFQNEAQLEKSRLLSDRFSAERPKGSFSTLEIQRTEQGDSAMYLCASSLDRDIGNTIYFGEGSWLTVV.

This chain connects TRBV11-1 to TRBJ1-2, with a tentative D call TRBD1 (6 bases). V lost 5 bases and J 0 bases, leaving 13 bases between the germline ends. This CDR3 has 15 amino acids. Germline V CDR1 and CDR2: SGHAT, FQDESV (reference sequence). The CDR3 coding sequence is TGTGCCAGCAGCAAGGGGGGGACTGCTAACTATGGCTACACCTTC. The encoded protein is CASSKGGTANYGYTF.

This clone was recorded once. One end of the junction is discordant with germline, which a read error may explain. The V call is TRBV2, the J call TRBJ2-1; no reliable D call. Germline lookup yields CDR1 SNHLY and CDR2 FYNNEI. The CDR3 is made up of 13 amino acids. The CDR3: CASSEGPTGEQFF. The CDR3 nucleotides are TGTGCCAGCAGCGAAGGACCCACGGGTGAGCAGTTCTTC.

V and J are TRBV27 and TRBJ2-7; TRBD2 aligns across 12 bases. Trimming removed 5 bases from V and 5 bases from J; junction bases left unmatched: 4. The CDR3 extends over 14 amino acids. The germline CDR1 and CDR2 sequences are MNHEY and SMNVEV (reference sequence). The CDR3 bases are TGTGCCAGCAGTCTAAGACTAGCGGGAGACGAGCAGTACTTC. This gives the protein CASSLRLAGDEQYF.